The sequence of this T cell receptor (beta chain) was determined in a study of T cells in women clearing cervical HPV infection. About the research overall: Case blood was drawn when the lesion was first found; control blood after infection became undetectable. Whole-study findings and limits: Cases and controls were distinguished at AUC roughly 0.86 by richness and V genes.

Each participant carried one incident cervical HPV16 infection only. Note on this clone: Its target is unknown.

Only in-frame clones appear in the TCRdb table, and some are missing; sequencing was by immunoSEQ multiplex PCR. The table lists about 30,000 clones. This TCR derives from a woman between 18 and 69 years old with a cervical HPV16 infection that either progressed to CIN3+ or cleared (not recorded which). The specimen was blood buffy coat.

CDR3 sequence: CASSANRGAEGYTF. The CDR3 DNA, read in part, is TGTGCCAGCAGTGCGAACAGGGGGGCTGAGGGC. The chain recombines TRBV2 with TRBJ1-2; 8 bases fit TRBD1. The read falls 3 residues short of the CDR3 end, and the missing part is taken from the germline J gene. Germline lookup yields CDR1 SNHLY and CDR2 FYNNEI. The CDR3 covers 14 residues.